This T cell receptor beta chain was recovered during a study of OX40 agonist ivuxolimab in advanced cancers. As for the study in general: Patients took ivuxolimab, an agonistic anti-OX40 (CD134) antibody.

The length of the CDR3 is 14 residues. Per germline, CDR1 MNHEY and CDR2 SVGAGI. Trimming pared 6 bases from V and 1 base from J, leaving 12 bases between. Only in-frame clones appear in the TCRdb table, and some are missing; sequencing was by immunoSEQ multiplex PCR. The table has about 82,000 clones, 85% to 90% seen once. This TCR derives from an adult with an advanced solid tumor such as melanoma, head and neck, liver or kidney cancer. The material sequenced was CD4+ or CD8+ T cells sorted from blood, taken in a trial of the OX40 agonist ivuxolimab. V gene TRBV6-5 combines with J gene TRBJ1-1; weak D call: TRBD1 (6 bases). CDR3 region: CASSHGQKNTEAFF. The CDR3 DNA reads as TGTGCCAGCAGCCACGGACAGAAGAACACTGAAGCTTTCTTT.